A single sample is the source of the 22 T cell receptor beta chains below, sequenced in a study of blood T cell repertoires in COVID-19. Libraries were prepared by immunoSEQ multiplex PCR; TCRdb keeps only in-frame clonotypes and omits some of them. Here the sample spans hundreds of thousands of clones, roughly 86% being singletons. The sequenced material came from peripheral blood. Source of these receptors: a woman aged 55-70 years who had recovered from COVID-19.

This chain connects TRBV28 to TRBJ1-4; D unresolved. Germline V lookup: CDR1 MDHEN, CDR2 SYDVKM. The CDR3 consists of 13 residues. V was trimmed by 3 bases and J by 0 bases, leaving 2 bases between them. This CDR3 reads CASSFSTNEKLFF. CDR3 nucleotides: TGTGCCAGCAGTTTCTCAACTAATGAAAAACTGTTTTTT.

This chain joins TRBV5-6 and TRBJ2-7; 10 bases fit TRBD1. V shed 3 bases and J 2 bases; nucleotides not matched to a gene: 8. CDR1 is SGHDT and CDR2 is YYEEEE in the germline V gene. The CDR3 is 16 amino acids. This CDR3 is CASSSRRDRGPYEQYF. The CDR3 DNA is TGTGCCAGCAGCTCTCGCAGGGACAGGGGCCCCTACGAGCAGTACTTC.

The CDR3: CASRVAGRTNSPLHF. In nucleotides, the CDR3 is TGTGCCAGCAGAGTAGCGGGCAGAACAAATTCACCCCTCCACTTT. The chain recombines TRBV28 with TRBJ1-6; D is unresolved. The germline CDR1 and CDR2 sequences are MDHEN and SYDVKM. This CDR3 spans 15 amino acids. V dropped 6 bases and J dropped 7 bases, with 16 bases sitting between them.

V gene TRBV5-4 combines with J gene TRBJ2-5, with a possible D match to TRBD2 (6 bases). Germline assignment: CDR1 SGHNT and CDR2 YYREEE (reference sequence). V shed 1 base and J shed 5 bases, with 12 bases lying between them. CDR3 length equals 14 residues. CDR3 bases: TGTGCCAGCAGCTTGATGGGGGGTGGGGAGACCCAGTACTTC. As protein: CASSLMGGGETQYF.

J is TRBJ1-6 and V is TRBV25-1; tentative D call: TRBD1 (5 bases). V was cut by 4 bases and J by 7 bases, with 8 bases left in between. The CDR3 spans 13 residues. Germline V gives CDR1 MGHDK, CDR2 SYGVNS. The CDR3 spells CASSVRGNSPLHF. CDR3 coding DNA: TGTGCCAGCAGTGTCCGGGGGAATTCACCCCTCCACTTT.

The chain recombines TRBV11-2 with TRBJ1-3, with D possibly being TRBD1 (5 bases). The V end was cut by 1 base, the J end by 2 bases, with 12 bases between. The CDR3 totals 16 residues. Germline V gene lookup returns CDR1 SGHAT and CDR2 FQNNGV. CDR3 DNA sequence: TGTGCCAGCAGCTTAGTGGGGGGATCGGCTGGAAACACCATATATTTT. Translated: CASSLVGGSAGNTIYF.

The chain uses TRBV10-1 and TRBJ1-1; D ambiguous. V lost 10 bases and J 1 base, leaving 22 bases between the germline ends. This CDR3 region has 16 residues. Germline V gene data show CDR1 as WNHNN and CDR2 as SYGVQD (reference sequence). The CDR3 coding sequence is TGCGCCACCTCAATCCCAGGCGTACCCGGGAACACTGAAGCTTTCTTT. Its translation is CATSIPGVPGNTEAFF.

The rearrangement uses TRBV3-1 (or the pseudogene TRBV3-2) and TRBJ2-5, with 12 bases that match TRBD2. The CDR3 is made up of 18 amino acids. In germline, CDR1 is LGHDT, CDR2 YNNKEL (reference sequence). J was trimmed by 5 bases and V by 0 bases; bases with no gene match: 10. The chain's CDR3 is CASSQEVSTSGGGETQYF. The CDR3, as DNA: TGTGCCAGCAGCCAAGAGGTATCGACTAGCGGGGGAGGGGAGACCCAGTACTTC.

J is TRBJ1-1 and V is TRBV18; 8 bases line up with TRBD1. The CDR3 spans 14 residues. Germline lookup yields CDR1 KGHSH and CDR2 LQKENI. Unmatched junction bases numbered 3, after V lost 5 bases and J lost 1 base. The CDR3 here is CASSSDRGNTEAFF. CDR3 in DNA: TGTGCCAGCTCATCCGACAGGGGGAACACTGAAGCTTTCTTT.

The chain employs TRBV7-2 and TRBJ2-2; D gene ambiguous. V dropped 5 bases and J dropped 6 bases, with 7 bases sitting between them. Germline V gene sequence: CDR1 SGHTA, CDR2 FQGNSA. The CDR3 length is 12 residues. CDR3 loop: CASSPRPGELFF. DNA for the CDR3: TGTGCCAGCAGCCCTAGGCCCGGGGAGCTGTTTTTT. Combining the CDR3 with reference TRBV7-2 and TRBJ2-2 gives the whole variable domain GAGVSQSPSNKVTEKGKDVELRCDPISGHTALYWYRQSLGQGLEFLIYFQGNSAPDKSGLPSDRFSAERTGGSVSTLTIQRTQQEDSAVYLCASSPRPGELFFGEGSRLTVL.

This clone was seen once. The chain couples TRBV9 to TRBJ2-2, with 11 bases fitting TRBD2. With V trimmed by 0 bases and J by 4 bases, 2 bases remained unmatched. CDR3 size: 16 residues. The germline V gene has CDR1 SGDLS and CDR2 YYNGEE. In DNA form, the CDR3 reads TGTGCCAGCAGCGTAGGACTAGCGGGGTCCACCGGGGAGCTGTTTTTT. It encodes CASSVGLAGSTGELFF.

The genes are TRBV5-1 and TRBJ2-3, with 8 nucleotides matching TRBD2. V was pared by 9 bases and J by 1 base, with 10 bases of the junction left unmatched. The CDR3 runs 15 residues. Germline V gene lookup returns CDR1 SGHRS and CDR2 YFSETQ. CDR3 sequence (DNA): TGCGCCACCAGTCAGGACGGGGGGGGCACAGATACGCAGTATTTT. This encodes CATSQDGGGTDTQYF. Based on the CDR3 plus reference TRBV5-1 and TRBJ2-3, the full variable domain is KAGVTQTPRYLIKTRGQQVTLSCSPISGHRSVSWYQQTPGQGLQFLFEYFSETQRNKGNFPGRFSGRQFSNSRSEMNVSTLELGDSALYLCATSQDGGGTDTQYFGPGTRLTVL.

The table lists this clone with a count of one. V usage is TRBV5-1 and J usage is TRBJ1-4, with D unresolved. V dropped 3 bases and J dropped 8 bases, with 20 bases sitting between them. CDR1 is SGHRS, CDR2 YFSETQ, per germline. The CDR3 is 16 amino acids. The CDR3 DNA follows: TGCGCCAGCAGCTCCGGACCTCGGTGGGAGATGGAAAAACTGTTTTTT. It specifies CASSSGPRWEMEKLFF.

This clone was counted a few times. The chain couples TRBV2 to TRBJ1-5, with 12 positions matching TRBD1. The CDR3 has 16 residues. V shed 5 bases and J 7 bases; nucleotides not matched to a gene: 9. The V gene's germline CDR1 is SNHLY and CDR2 FYNNEI. The CDR3 nucleotides read TGTGCCAGCAGTCCCGGGACAGGGGGCACGGGGCAGCCCCAGCATTTT. It is translated as CASSPGTGGTGQPQHF.

The J gene is TRBJ2-7, the V gene TRBV28, with a possible D match to TRBD1 (6 bases). This CDR3 is 15 amino acids long. CDR1 and CDR2 from the germline V gene are MDHEN and SYDVKM. The ends were cut back, 2 bases at V and 3 bases at J, with 14 bases in the middle. This chain's CDR3 is CASSLGIGQLYEQYF. CDR3 coding DNA: TGTGCCAGCAGTTTAGGGATAGGACAGCTCTACGAGCAGTACTTC. The entire variable domain, with the rest obtained from reference TRBV28 and TRBJ2-7, is as follows: DVKVTQSSRYLVKRTGEKVFLECVQDMDHENMFWYRQDPGLGLRLIYFSYDVKMKEKGDIPEGYSVSREKKERFSLILESASTNQTSMYLCASSLGIGQLYEQYFGPGTRLTVT.

The rearrangement joins TRBV27 to TRBJ1-5; 7 nucleotides line up with TRBD1. Germline V gene data show CDR1 as MNHEY and CDR2 as SMNVEV (reference sequence). The CDR3 sequence is 15 residues long. The trim removed 6 bases at V and 2 bases at J, leaving 7 bases unmatched. CDR3 sequence: CASRSDRLGNQPQHF. For the CDR3, the DNA is TGTGCCAGCAGATCGGACAGGCTGGGCAATCAGCCCCAGCATTTT.

This clone was seen once. The J gene is TRBJ1-4, the V gene TRBV9, with 7 bases fitting TRBD1. The CDR3 contains 15 residues. Losses at the gene ends were 4 bases for V and 3 bases for J; bases not matched to a gene: 6. The germline V gene has CDR1 SGDLS and CDR2 YYNGEE. CDR3 nucleotide sequence: TGTGCCAGCAGCCCTCGGGACAGCCCTAATGAAAAACTGTTTTTT. Amino acid sequence: CASSPRDSPNEKLFF.

This chain links TRBV4-1 with TRBJ2-7; 8 nucleotides align to TRBD2. The germline V gene encodes CDR1 MGHRA and CDR2 YSYEKL. Trimming removed 0 bases from V and 5 bases from J; junction bases left unmatched: 6. The CDR3 loop spans 15 amino acids. The DNA for the CDR3 is TGCGCCAGCAGCCAAGATAAGCGGGGGTCGAACGAGCAGTACTTC. It yields the protein CASSQDKRGSNEQYF.

The gene calls are TRBV5-1 and TRBJ2-5; 7 bases fit TRBD1. The CDR3 length is 13 residues. Germline CDR1 and CDR2: SGHRS and YFSETQ. The J segment lost 3 bases and the V segment lost 4 bases, leaving 3 bases of the junction unmatched. The CDR3 DNA follows: TGCGCCAGCAGCCGCCAGGGGGAAGAGACCCAGTACTTC. This sequence encodes CASSRQGEETQYF.

This clone was seen just once. V is TRBV19 and J is TRBJ2-1, with TRBD1 as a possible D gene (7 bases). The germline V gene encodes CDR1 LNHDA and CDR2 SQIVND (reference sequence). Trimming removed 8 bases from V and 10 bases from J, with 18 bases in between. The CDR3 is made up of 13 amino acids. Here the CDR3 reads CASAPQGGREQFF. As DNA, the CDR3 is TGTGCCAGTGCCCCGCAGGGGGGCCGAGAGCAGTTCTTC.

The rearrangement links TRBV7-3 to TRBJ1-2; 10 bases fit TRBD1. This CDR3 comprises 14 residues. After removal of 5 bases from V and 6 bases from J, the junction contained 6 bases not matched to a gene. Germline CDR1 SGHTA, CDR2 FQGTGA. CDR3: CASSDSGTGDGYTF. In DNA, the CDR3 is TGTGCCAGCAGCGACAGCGGGACAGGGGATGGCTACACCTTC.

The chain employs TRBV5-6 and TRBJ1-1; D possibly corresponds to TRBD1 (6 bases). Trimming took off 4 bases at V and 4 bases at J, with 17 bases between the two ends. Germline V gene data show CDR1 as SGHDT and CDR2 as YYEEEE. The CDR3 covers 15 residues. The chain's CDR3 is CASSQLGGASTEAFF. DNA for the CDR3: TGTGCCAGCAGCCAATTGGGGGGGGCGAGCACTGAAGCTTTCTTT.